A single TCR beta chain is shown here with its context. This may stem from a read error, because a much larger clone lies one nucleotide away. V was clipped by 5 bases and J by 7 bases, with 18 bases between them. The length of the CDR3 is 14 residues. Looked up from germline, CDR1 is SGHAT and CDR2 is FQNNGV. This sample was taken from a study of T cell repertoires in cytomegalovirus infection. TCRdb independently ran MiXCR on the reads; one entry per CDR3 protein. The table lists about 450,000 distinct CDR3 sequences, under 40% of them singletons. V usage is TRBV11-2 and J usage is TRBJ2-7, with D perhaps TRBD1 (6 bases). The receptor comes from a human donor in good health (CMV status not recorded). Some clones in this sample may be carry-over from other donors' samples. The sequenced material came from PBMCs. The chain's CDR3 is CASSEQGPFGEQYF. The CDR3 coding sequence is TGTGCCAGCAGCGAACAGGGTCCTTTTGGGGAGCAGTACTTC.